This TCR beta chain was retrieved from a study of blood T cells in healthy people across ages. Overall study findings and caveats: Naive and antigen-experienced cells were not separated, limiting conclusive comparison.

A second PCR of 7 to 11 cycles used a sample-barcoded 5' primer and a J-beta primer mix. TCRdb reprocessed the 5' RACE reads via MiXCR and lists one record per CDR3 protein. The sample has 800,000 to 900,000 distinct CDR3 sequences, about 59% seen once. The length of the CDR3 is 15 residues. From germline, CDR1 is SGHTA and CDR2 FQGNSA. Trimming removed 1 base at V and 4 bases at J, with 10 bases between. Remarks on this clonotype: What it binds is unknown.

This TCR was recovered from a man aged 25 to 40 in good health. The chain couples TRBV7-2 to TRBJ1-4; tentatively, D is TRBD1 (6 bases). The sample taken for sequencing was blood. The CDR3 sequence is CASSLVGRGNEKLFF. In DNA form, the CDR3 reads TGTGCCAGCAGCTTAGTTGGCAGGGGTAATGAAAAACTGTTTTTT.